This passage covers 20 T cell receptor beta chains from one sample sequenced in a study of tumor and adjacent non-tumor tissue in lung cancer. Three rounds of nested PCR, following a modified ARM-PCR protocol, produced the TCRbeta library. TCRdb reprocessed the multiplex PCR reads via MiXCR and lists one record per CDR3 protein. This table has some 80,000 distinct CDR3 sequences, more than 80% appearing once. No cell sorting was done before RNA was extracted from the tissue. More than 3 cm separated this lung sample from the edge of the tumor. The specimen was distant non-tumor lung tissue. All receptors derive from a man in his 60s with non-small cell lung cancer.

This clonotype was detected only a few times. A much larger clone is a single base away; this may be a read error. This sequence joins TRBV20-1 and TRBJ2-1; 9 bases line up with TRBD2. This CDR3 comprises 15 residues. Germline V gives CDR1 DFQATT, CDR2 SNEGSKA (reference sequence). After removal of 3 bases from V and 6 bases from J, the junction contained 9 bases not matched to a gene. CDR3 bases: TGCAGTGCTAGCCCGCTAGCGGGAACTCTCAATGAGCAGTTCTTC. This translates into CSASPLAGTLNEQFF.

The chain carries TRBV6-5 and TRBJ1-6; no definite D call. The germline V gene encodes CDR1 MNHEY and CDR2 SVGAGI. Trimming took 6 bases from V and 6 from J, leaving 9 bases between them. This CDR3 spans 13 amino acids. CDR3 bases: TGTGCCAGCAGGCAGTTGCGTAATTCACCCCTCCACTTT. This encodes CASRQLRNSPLHF.

In the case of this clonotype: An end of the junction differs from the germline gene, which may be a read error. The chain has TRBV11-3 and TRBJ1-4; weak D call: TRBD1 (5 bases). Germline V gene lookup returns CDR1 SGHNT and CDR2 YENEEA. This CDR3 region has 13 residues. CDR3 region: CDSMGQDRENLFF. The CDR3 nucleotides are TGTGACAGCATGGGGCAGGATCGGGAAAATCTGTTTTTT.

On this clonotype: The junction departs from the called germline gene at one end, perhaps through a read error. The chain joins TRBV11-2 to TRBJ2-6; 7 positions match TRBD1. CDR1 is SGHAT and CDR2 is FQNNGV in the germline V gene. The CDR3 loop spans 19 amino acids. As DNA, the CDR3 is TGTACCAGCAGCTTAGTTCCAAAGGACAGGCCCTCTAGGGCCAACGTCCTGAATTTC. It translates to CTSSLVPKDRPSRANVLNF. The full variable domain, in which reference TRBV11-2 and TRBJ2-6 provide the parts outside the CDR3, is EAGVAQSPRYKIIEKRQSVAFWCNPISGHATLYWYQQILGQGPKLLIQFQNNGVVDDSQLPKDRFSAERLKGVDSTLKIQPAKLEDSAVYLCTSSLVPKDRPSRANVLNFGAGSRLTVL.

Comments on this clonotype: A much larger clone lies a single base off, so this may be a read error. This rearrangement joins TRBV20-1 to TRBJ2-7, with TRBD1 matching over 8 bases. CDR3 size: 16 residues. The V gene's germline CDR1 is DFQATT and CDR2 SNEGSKA (reference sequence). The CDR3 sequence: CIAEFSDRGGGYEQYF. The CDR3 region has the DNA TGCATTGCCGAATTTTCCGACAGGGGTGGGGGCTACGAGCAGTACTTC.

This clonotype was picked up one time. This likely comes from a read error, as the CDR3 has no conserved phenylalanine or tryptophan at its end. Because the CDR3's place on the DNA is in doubt, the DNA is left out and the CDR3 is given as listed by TCRdb. V usage is TRBV12-3 or TRBV12-4 and J usage is TRBJ2-3; the table's D call, TRBD1, was not checked against the DNA. Including both end residues, the CDR3 is 15 amino acids long. The CDR3 spells CASSLGGQGADTLYI.

As for this clonotype: The junction differs from germline at one of its ends, possibly a read error. The chain combines TRBV11-2 with TRBJ2-6, with 11 bases lining up with TRBD2. CDR3 length: 18 amino acids. Germline V gives CDR1 SGHAT, CDR2 FQNNGV. The CDR3 DNA follows: TGTGCCAGTAGTCCAACTAGCGGGGGAACCACTGGGGCCAATGTCCTGACTTTC. This gives the protein CASSPTSGGTTGANVLTF.

The V and J genes are TRBV20-1 and TRBJ2-2; D gene unclear. Trimming shortened V by 0 bases and J by 12 bases, and 23 bases separated the two germline ends. Germline V gene data show CDR1 as DFQATT and CDR2 as SNEGSKA (reference sequence). The CDR3 has 16 residues. CDR3 DNA sequence: TGCAGTGCTAGAGAGGGGATGGGTGGGTACACTGGGAAGCTGTTTTTT. It specifies CSAREGMGGYTGKLFF.

This clonotype came up once. This CDR3 is missing its conserved last phenylalanine or tryptophan, likely due to a read error. V usage is TRBV11-3 and J usage is TRBJ2-5; a weak D match, TRBD2 (5 bases). Trimming took off 3 bases at V and 3 bases at J, with 8 bases between the two ends. Germline V lookup: CDR1 SGHNT, CDR2 YENEEA. The CDR3 is 13 amino acids. DNA of the CDR3: TGTGCCAGCAGCTTCATCGGGGAAGAGACCCAGTACATA. This gives the protein CASSFIGEETQYI.

About this clonotype: Given the absence of the conserved phenylalanine or tryptophan at the CDR3 end, a read error is likely. The rearrangement joins TRBV12-3 or TRBV12-4 to TRBJ1-1; 10 bases fit TRBD1. J gave up 0 bases and V 7 bases, and 8 bases lay outside the gene matches. This CDR3 contains 16 residues. The CDR3 spells CASITTTGGMNTEAFY. In DNA form, the CDR3 reads TGTGCCAGCATAACTACGACAGGGGGCATGAACACTGAAGCTTTCTAT.

Turning to this clonotype: This is likely a read error, given that the CDR3 carries no conserved phenylalanine or tryptophan at its end. The chain joins TRBV20-1 to TRBJ2-1; D might be TRBD1 (5 bases). The length of the CDR3 is 16 residues. Germline V gene data show CDR1 as DFQATT and CDR2 as SNEGSKA (reference sequence). The V end lost 3 bases, the J end lost 1 base, and 16 bases lay between the germline ends. CDR3 nucleotides: TGCAGTGCTAGGCATAGTAGACAGTCATCCTACAATGAGCAGTTCCTC. Translated, it gives CSARHSRQSSYNEQFL.

The chain carries TRBV11-3 and TRBJ2-2; 11 positions agree with TRBD2. With V trimmed by 5 bases and J by 9 bases, 14 bases remained unmatched. The CDR3 has 17 amino acids. Per the germline V gene, CDR1 is SGHNT and CDR2 is YENEEA. The CDR3 nucleotides are TGTGCCAGCAGCCAGCTCGCGACTAGCGGGGCGACCAGGGAGCTGTTTTTT. Translating gives CASSQLATSGATRELFF.

The V gene is TRBV29-1, the J gene TRBJ2-7, with TRBD2 identical over 7 bases. Germline assignment: CDR1 SQVTM and CDR2 ANQGSEA. V lost 0 bases and J lost 7; bases outside the gene matches: 6. The CDR3 is 13 residues long. In DNA, the CDR3 is TGCAGCGTTGAAGATCGGGGGGAAGGAGAGCAGTACTTC. It specifies CSVEDRGEGEQYF.

Points on this clonotype: One end of the junction varies from germline; a read error may be responsible. The V call is TRBV20-1, the J call TRBJ1-1; D is undetermined. The CDR3 is 15 amino acids. The V gene's germline CDR1 is DFQATT and CDR2 SNEGSKA (reference sequence). The CDR3 here is CSARDGLARQTEALF. CDR3 DNA: TGCAGTGCTAGAGATGGTTTAGCAAGGCAGACTGAAGCTCTCTTT.

A remark on this clonotype: Germline is not matched at one junction end, which may reflect a read error. The chain employs TRBV4-2 and TRBJ2-2, with D possibly matching TRBD2 (5 bases). CDR1 is LGHNA, CDR2 YNFKEQ, per germline. This CDR3 region has 14 residues. CDR3 in amino acids: CASSLGESPGKLYF. The CDR3 DNA follows: TGTGCCAGCAGCCTAGGAGAGTCGCCCGGGAAGCTGTATTTT.

This clonotype was detected only a few times. A read error may explain this, as a much larger clone is one base away. The chain has TRBV29-1 and TRBJ2-5; a possible D gene is TRBD2 (5 bases). Trimming took 3 bases from V and 7 from J, leaving 12 bases between them. Germline assignment: CDR1 SQVTM and CDR2 ANQGSEA. The CDR3 is made up of 12 amino acids. The CDR3, as DNA: TGCAGCGTTGACGGGAATCGGGGGACCCAGTACTTC. Amino acids: CSVDGNRGTQYF.

Note on this clonotype: The junction does not match germline at one end; this may be a read error. The J gene is TRBJ2-6, the V gene TRBV20-1; D gene uncertain. The CDR3 runs 15 residues. Germline assignment: CDR1 DFQATT and CDR2 SNEGSKA (reference sequence). The CDR3 is CSARGTVVGANVLTF. In DNA, the CDR3 is TGCAGTGCCAGAGGTACCGTAGTCGGGGCCAACGTCCTGACTTTC.

Note on this clonotype: Relative to the germline gene, one junction end is altered; a read error may explain this. The chain uses TRBV11-3 and TRBJ2-1, with unresolved D. CDR1 is SGHNT and CDR2 is YENEEA in the germline V gene. The length of the CDR3 is 15 residues. CDR3: CASSPSSWTNNEQFF. Written as DNA, the CDR3 is TGTGCCAGCAGCCCGTCTAGTTGGACCAACAATGAGCAGTTCTTT.

The chain recombines TRBV6-6 with TRBJ2-3; no clear D gene. Looked up from germline, CDR1 is MNHNY and CDR2 is SVGAGI (reference sequence). The CDR3 has 15 amino acids. V was pared by 2 bases and J by 2 bases, with 11 bases between. The CDR3 DNA follows: TGTGCCAGCAGTTACCTGGAACAGAACACAGATACGCAGTATTTT. It is translated as CASSYLEQNTDTQYF.

This CDR3 is CASSFRGADTQHF. The DNA of the CDR3 is TGTGCCAGCAGCTTTCGAGGGGCAGATACGCAGCATTTT. V and J are TRBV11-3 and TRBJ2-3; D is perhaps TRBD1 (5 bases). The J call may be in error: the DNA end matches TRBJ1-5 better. CDR3 size: 13 residues. Germline CDR1 and CDR2: SGHNT and YENEEA.